This entry describes one T cell receptor (beta chain). Its antigen is unknown. This entry is derived from a study of CD8+ T cells in alopecia areata. The study's findings and limits: Tofacitinib produced a significant decrease in scalp clonality and in expanded CD8+ clones among the top 100.

Treatment here: oral pan-JAK inhibitor, 5-10 mg twice daily. Patients with alopecia areata provided lesional scalp punch biopsies as well as peripheral blood. Starting from PBMCs, sorting isolated CD4+ and CD8+ T cells. RNA was extracted and reverse transcribed into cDNA as the sequencing template. Sequenced by immunoSEQ multiplex PCR; TCRdb stores in-frame clones only, minus some. The table records roughly 190,000 clones, 60% of them present only once. The V end was cut by 4 bases, the J end by 0 bases, with 15 bases between. Germline V gene data show CDR1 as SQVTM and CDR2 as ANQGSEA. The CDR3 runs to 15 residues.

This clonotype was sampled from a human donor with alopecia areata. The sample in question was CD4+ T cells sorted from blood, obtained at week 24, from a patient treated with tofacitinib. This chain links TRBV29-1 with TRBJ2-5; D is unclear. CDR3 bases: TGCAGCGTTGGGTATCTCGGAGCGTACCAAGAGACCCAGTACTTC. Amino acids: CSVGYLGAYQETQYF. Full variable domain (rest looked up from reference TRBV29-1 and TRBJ2-5): SAVISQKPSRDICQRGTSLTIQCQVDSQVTMMFWYRQQPGQSLTLIATANQGSEATYESGFVIDKFPISRPNLTFSTLTVSNMSPEDSSIYLCSVGYLGAYQETQYFGPGTRLLVL.